The 8 T cell receptor beta chains in this list originate from one sample, sequenced in a study of blood T cell repertoires in COVID-19. Profiling relied on immunoSEQ multiplex PCR, and the TCRdb table lists in-frame clones only, not all of them. The data hold about 180,000 clones, with approximately 80% observed a single time. Source material: peripheral blood. The source of these receptors is a human donor in a cohort sampled during active COVID-19.

The chain employs TRBV6-5 and TRBJ2-7, with D possibly being TRBD2 (7 bases). V dropped 0 bases and J dropped 13 bases, with 22 bases sitting between them. Germline CDR1 MNHEY, CDR2 SVGAGI. This CDR3 has 15 amino acids. DNA of the CDR3: TGTGCCAGCAGTTACTCGGAGGCAGGGCAGGGGAGGGCCTACTTC. Translation gives CASSYSEAGQGRAYF.

The V gene is TRBV18, the J gene TRBJ1-5; a possible D gene is TRBD1 (6 bases). Trimming left V 5 bases short and J 8 bases short, with 19 bases between. In germline, CDR1 is KGHSH, CDR2 LQKENI. The CDR3 has 15 amino acids. In DNA, the CDR3 is TGTGCCAGCTCAACCATCCGGGACAACGTAGAGCCCCAGCATTTT. Amino acids: CASSTIRDNVEPQHF.

The table lists this clone with a few counts. This chain uses TRBV7-2 with TRBJ1-1; TRBD1 agrees at 7 bases. The CDR3 is made up of 13 amino acids. The V gene's germline CDR1 is SGHTA and CDR2 FQGNSA. With V trimmed by 2 bases and J by 7 bases, 4 bases remained unmatched. The chain's CDR3 is CASSLRGQREAFF. CDR3 in DNA: TGTGCCAGCAGCTTACGGGGACAGCGTGAAGCTTTCTTT.

Here the CDR3 reads CASSQGPQEKLFF. DNA of the CDR3: TGTGCCAGCAGCCAAGGGCCCCAGGAAAAACTGTTTTTT. The rearrangement links TRBV3-1 (or the pseudogene TRBV3-2) to TRBJ1-4; the D is unclear. V gave up 1 base and J gave up 8 bases, with 8 bases separating them. The CDR3 has 13 amino acids. Germline CDR1 LGHDT, CDR2 YNNKEL (reference sequence).

The CDR3 is CASISGGPEAFF. The CDR3 bases are TGTGCCAGTATTTCAGGGGGCCCTGAAGCTTTCTTT. V and J are TRBV19 and TRBJ1-1; 8 positions match TRBD1. Germline CDR1 LNHDA, CDR2 SQIVND (reference sequence). The CDR3 runs to 12 residues. V dropped 7 bases and J dropped 6; count of bases not matched to a gene: 4.

The chain is built from TRBV10-3 and TRBJ1-2, with D possibly being TRBD1 (6 bases). The CDR3 sequence is 14 residues long. Germline V CDR1 and CDR2: ENHRY, SYGVKD. Between the trimmed V and J ends, which lost 6 bases and 8 bases, there was a span of 19 bases. The CDR3, as DNA: TGTGCCATCAGAGACTCAGGGGCGGATAGAGGCTACACCTTC. Its translation is CAIRDSGADRGYTF.

This clone was picked up a small number of times. The chain carries TRBV5-1 and TRBJ2-2; D may be TRBD2 (6 bases). V was pared by 4 bases and J by 8 bases, with 18 bases between. This CDR3 has 15 amino acids. Germline values: CDR1 SGHRS, CDR2 YFSETQ. The CDR3 region has the DNA TGCGCCAGCAGCCTGGCGGGCGGGGCGGCGGGGGAGCTGTTTTTT. Translation gives CASSLAGGAAGELFF.

This sequence joins TRBV14 and TRBJ1-2; 9 nucleotides align to TRBD1. Germline V CDR1 and CDR2: SGHDN, FVKESK. Trimming cost V 1 base and J 7 bases; bases outside gene matches: 4. This CDR3 region has 14 residues. CDR3 amino acids: CASSQVQGAGGYTF. The CDR3 DNA reads TGTGCCAGCAGCCAAGTACAGGGGGCGGGTGGCTACACCTTC.